This is a list of T cell receptor beta chains from one sample in a study of T cells after yellow fever vaccination. Each CDR3 protein is one row after TCRdb ran MiXCR on the 5' RACE reads. Of a few hundred thousand distinct CDR3 sequences in the sample, roughly 21% are singletons; the top ten hold 14%. The material was PBMCs, obtained 15 days after the yellow fever booster vaccination. These receptors came from a man aged 25-40 years who received the YFV17D yellow fever vaccine. The CDR3 runs from the conserved cysteine through the conserved F or W. D genes are given only for firm matches. Clone sizes are given selectively: once, few, many, or a class where the clone is expanded.

clone size,J gene,V gene,D gene,CDR3 protein,CDR3 DNA
few,TRBJ2-3,TRBV28,.,CASCDHQSHTDTQYF,TGTGCCAGCTGCGACCACCAGAGCCACACAGATACGCAGTATTTT
.,TRBJ2-1,TRBV20-1,.,CSAQRSSNEQFF,TGCAGTGCCCAACGCAGCAGCAATGAGCAGTTCTTC
few,TRBJ2-3,TRBV21-1,.,CASSARSSADTQYF,TGTGCCAGCAGCGCGAGGTCGAGCGCAGATACGCAGTATTTT
few,TRBJ2-2,TRBV27,.,CASSLVQPTNTGELFF,TGTGCCAGCAGTTTGGTACAACCAACGAACACCGGGGAGCTGTTTTTT
.,TRBJ2-1,TRBV20-1,.,CSAPTPTSFNEQFF,TGCAGTGCCCCGACACCGACTAGTTTCAATGAGCAGTTCTTC
.,TRBJ1-5,TRBV6-5,.,CASSMDGSRVQPQHF,TGTGCCAGCAGTATGGACGGATCTCGGGTTCAGCCCCAGCATTTT
.,TRBJ2-7,TRBV20-1,TRBD2,CSAPVAGGNEQYF,TGCAGTGCCCCTGTAGCGGGAGGAAACGAGCAGTACTTC
few,TRBJ2-7,TRBV6-2/TRBV6-3,TRBD2,CASSYSWLAGGYYEQYF,TGTGCCAGCAGTTACTCGTGGCTAGCGGGAGGATACTACGAGCAGTACTTC
.,TRBJ2-1,TRBV4-1,.,CASSASRPGQVTSSGRNEQFF,TGCGCCAGCAGTGCTTCTAGACCGGGACAGGTCACTTCTAGCGGTCGCAATGAGCAGTTCTTC
.,TRBJ2-1,TRBV5-1,.,CASSFLQGRTRGNEQFF,TGCGCCAGCAGCTTTCTACAGGGACGAACCCGGGGCAATGAGCAGTTCTTC
.,TRBJ2-1,TRBV29-1,TRBD2,CSVELAGTYNEQFF,TGCAGCGTTGAACTAGCGGGAACCTACAATGAGCAGTTCTTC
few,TRBJ2-7,TRBV5-1,TRBD2,CASSQPGTSGVLRHEQYF,TGCGCCAGCAGCCAACCCGGGACTAGCGGGGTTTTGAGGCACGAGCAGTACTTC
few,TRBJ1-1,TRBV4-1,.,CASTPYRVNTEAFF,TGCGCCAGTACGCCGTACAGGGTCAACACTGAAGCTTTCTTT
few,TRBJ2-1,TRBV5-1,.,CASSLEGTSFNEQFF,TGCGCCAGCAGCTTGGAAGGGACAAGTTTCAATGAGCAGTTCTTC
few,TRBJ2-3,TRBV6-5,.,CASSWGATGPDTQYF,TGTGCCAGCAGTTGGGGGGCTACCGGACCAGATACGCAGTATTTT
once,TRBJ2-2,TRBV20-1,TRBD2,CSARGQAGDGTGELFF,TGCAGTGCTAGGGGGCAGGCGGGAGATGGGACCGGGGAGCTGTTTTTT
.,TRBJ2-3,TRBV12-3/TRBV12-4,.,CASSSSPGTQYF,TGTGCCAGCAGTTCCTCGCCCGGTACGCAGTATTTT
.,TRBJ2-5,TRBV5-1,.,CASTLESATKSQYF,TGCGCCAGCACCCTGGAGTCCGCGACCAAGTCCCAGTACTTC
few,TRBJ2-7,TRBV5-1,TRBD1,CASSLYQGADEQYF,TGCGCCAGCAGCTTGTATCAGGGGGCCGACGAGCAGTACTTC
.,TRBJ2-1,TRBV7-2,TRBD2,CASSLGPSGSGNEQFF,TGTGCCAGCAGCTTAGGCCCTAGCGGGAGCGGCAATGAGCAGTTCTTC
many,TRBJ2-5,TRBV7-2,.,CASSHRETQYF,TGTGCCAGCAGCCATCGTGAGACCCAGTACTTC
.,TRBJ2-1,TRBV20-1,.,CSARGNRGWSSYNEQFF,TGCAGTGCTAGGGGTAACCGAGGATGGAGCTCCTACAATGAGCAGTTCTTC
.,TRBJ2-5,TRBV5-4,TRBD2,CASRPLAGGWETQYF,TGTGCCAGCAGGCCACTAGCGGGAGGTTGGGAGACCCAGTACTTC
many,TRBJ2-1,TRBV14,.,CASSPRAKVLNEQFF,TGTGCCAGCAGCCCGAGAGCGAAGGTGCTCAATGAGCAGTTCTTC
few,TRBJ2-1,TRBV7-2,.,CASSPGVGRGGEQFF,TGTGCCAGCAGCCCCGGCGTGGGCAGGGGAGGCGAGCAGTTCTTC
few,TRBJ2-1,TRBV5-6,.,CASSLSLAGAVDEQFF,TGTGCCAGCAGCTTGTCTTTGGCGGGGGCGGTGGATGAGCAGTTCTTC
many,TRBJ1-4,TRBV3-1,.,CASSQELSKLFF,TGTGCCAGCAGCCAAGAGTTGTCTAAACTGTTTTTT
.,TRBJ2-1,TRBV5-6,.,CASNRGSGRYNEQFF,TGTGCCAGCAACCGGGGATCGGGACGTTACAATGAGCAGTTCTTC
.,TRBJ2-2,TRBV7-2,.,CASSPVGTDTGELFF,TGTGCCAGCAGCCCAGTAGGGACGGACACCGGGGAGCTGTTTTTT
.,TRBJ2-1,TRBV20-1,.,CSTRGLTSNEQFF,TGCAGTACTAGGGGTTTAACGAGCAATGAGCAGTTCTTC
few,TRBJ1-1,TRBV5-1,.,CASSLGGDTEAFF,TGCGCCAGCAGCCTCGGGGGGGACACTGAAGCTTTCTTT
.,TRBJ2-7,TRBV5-5,.,CASSPEVGGVAYEQYF,TGTGCCAGCAGCCCGGAGGTGGGAGGAGTAGCGTACGAGCAGTACTTC
.,TRBJ2-2,TRBV28,TRBD2,CASTTPGLPGKGELFF,TGTGCCAGCACCACTCCGGGACTACCCGGGAAGGGGGAGCTGTTTTTT
.,TRBJ2-1,TRBV29-1,.,CSVESWGNEQFF,TGCAGCGTTGAATCTTGGGGAAATGAGCAGTTCTTC
.,TRBJ2-2,TRBV12-3/TRBV12-4,.,CASSPPRATPRVPGELFF,TGTGCCAGCAGTCCCCCCCGGGCCACCCCACGCGTCCCCGGGGAGCTGTTTTTT
.,TRBJ2-1,TRBV18,TRBD2,CASSHSAGAEQFF,TGTGCCAGCTCACATTCGGCGGGAGCAGAGCAGTTCTTC
.,TRBJ2-1,TRBV6-1,TRBD2,CASSDGTSSYNEQFF,TGTGCCAGCAGCGATGGGACTAGCTCCTACAATGAGCAGTTCTTC